This entry concerns a single TCR beta chain. This clone was found a few times. What antigen it recognizes has not been identified. Base qualities are not at hand, and no much larger clone is one base apart. The sample originates from a study of T cells after posttransplantation cyclophosphamide listed by TCRdb under 2016. Broadly, across the study: The study tracked T cell repertoire reconstitution by TRB sequencing after myeloablative bone marrow transplantation using posttransplantation cyclophosphamide as GVHD prophylaxis. Antigen receptor sequencing was done on samples from some 34 PTCy-treated patients and from about 17 related bone marrow donors of those patients. TRB sequencing was performed on blood from all 35 or so PTCy patients with 1-year posttransplant specimens. In 3 patients, TRB sequencing was also performed on up to roughly 3 more blood samples taken 2 to 5.2 years after transplant, and in several patients, pretransplant blood was also TRB-sequenced. TRA and TRB clonality were tightly correlated in about ten samples, so subsequent TCR analyses focused on TRB only. Public TRB sequences were checked against a database of over 3,500 sequences associated with responses to pathogens, tumor antigens, self-antigens and alloantigens.

Study-wide findings and limitations: Across approximately 45 patients, recipient CMV seropositivity and CMV reactivation were highly associated with TRB clonality; PTCy diversity was similar to CNI/methotrexate controls. The TRB repertoires of T cells infiltrating skin or the GI tract showed only limited overlap with the TRB repertoires found in blood. At 1-2 months, donor-recipient similarity was low but rose over the first year, and the later blood repertoires were often dominated by donor CD8+ memory clones.

The treatment or condition label corresponds to: high-dose cyclophosphamide on days +3 and +4 as single-agent GVHD prophylaxis. PTCy patients received busulfan and fludarabine conditioning, a related or unrelated marrow graft, and cyclophosphamide on days +3 and +4. PTCy-treated patients were drawn from a prospective multi-institutional clinical trial. Peripheral blood and bone marrow mononuclear cells were isolated by Ficoll-Hypaque density centrifugation and were cryopreserved. CD4+ and CD8+ T cells, including naive and memory subsets, were sorted by FACS using a FACSAria II. V and J lose 2 bases and 10 bases, and a span of 18 bases separates them. CDR1 and CDR2 (MDHEN, SYDVKM) derive from the germline V gene. Measured from the cysteine to the phenylalanine, the CDR3 is 16 residues long. Only the CDR3 part of the read is kept: 48 bases, read in frame from the first base. TRB sequencing used genomic DNA with the immunoSEQ assay at survey resolution or the hsTCRB kit. The original pipeline was this. The immunoSEQ software handled initial read processing, and the LymphoSeq R package was used for repertoire analyses. Clonality was computed as 1 minus normalized Shannon entropy, and a Gini coefficient was also calculated for each TRB dataset. To infer phenotypes in unsorted samples, TRB sequences from sorted subsets of the recipient or donor were mapped onto unsorted samples from the same recipient. TCRdb limited this immuneACCESS table to in-frame rearrangements with V and J called. A share of clones is missing; checked studies link under half to unresolved V genes, and the rest is unexplained. V and J calls and clone size are copied from that table; D and trimming were computed from the DNA. This sample lists roughly 8,700 clones; roughly 90% were detected once. The biggest ten clones account for approximately 1.1% of the sample.

The rearrangement joined TRBV28 to TRBJ1-6, with TRBD1 perhaps the D gene, on 5 matching bases. The sequenced sample was CD4+ T cells sorted from blood, obtained about 1,500 days after allogeneic stem cell transplant with posttransplant cyclophosphamide. This receptor was taken from a female patient aged 50-59 years who received an allogeneic stem cell transplant from a related donor, was CMV-positive, and had no GVHD. Following a transplant, some T lymphocytes may have been derived from the graft donor. This receptor carries the CDR3 CASSLISWRGYSPLHF. The nucleotide sequence is given as TGTGCCAGCAGTTTAATCTCATGGAGGGGCTACTCACCCCTCCACTTT.